The rows below give T cell receptor beta chains drawn from one sample of a study of T cell responses to AZD1222 COVID-19 vaccine. Profiling relied on immunoSEQ multiplex PCR, and the TCRdb table lists in-frame clones only, not all of them. The sample has around 140,000 clones; 85% to 95% are singletons. The sequencing used peripheral blood, collected after recovery from COVID-19. These TCRs come from an adult who had recovered from COVID-19. Both conserved end residues are part of each CDR3. The order of the fields is clone size, D gene, V gene, J gene, CDR3 protein, CDR3 DNA. The D gene is left open where the match is weak. Size is omitted from some rows. Given values are once, few, many or a class for expanded clones.

>-|-|TRBV7-9|TRBJ2-7
CASSFSNRAYEQYF
TGTGCCAGCAGCTTTTCGAACAGGGCCTACGAGCAGTACTTC
>once|-|TRBV18|TRBJ2-7
CASSPPGWYEQYF
TGTGCCAGCTCTCCCCCCGGATGGTACGAGCAGTACTTC
>-|-|TRBV28|TRBJ1-2
CASLSVNTGTIYGYTF
TGTGCCAGCTTATCCGTTAACACTGGGACAATCTATGGCTACACCTTC
>-|-|TRBV11-2|TRBJ2-5
CASSRPLGVRDQYF
TGTGCCAGCAGCCGACCACTAGGGGTGCGGGACCAGTACTTC
>-|-|TRBV4-1|TRBJ2-1
CASSQATTFDEQFF
TGCGCCAGCAGCCAAGCAACTACCTTTGATGAGCAGTTCTTC
>-|-|TRBV7-9|TRBJ2-5
CASSLGGDEKETQYF
TGTGCCAGCAGCTTAGGGGGGGACGAAAAAGAGACCCAGTACTTC
>-|-|TRBV7-2|TRBJ2-1
CASSLGVGKQNEQFF
TGTGCCAGCAGCTTGGGGGTAGGAAAGCAGAATGAGCAGTTCTTC
>-|TRBD1|TRBV4-2|TRBJ1-4
CASMTDRGSEKLFF
TGTGCCAGCATGACGGACAGGGGAAGCGAAAAACTGTTTTTT
>-|-|TRBV5-1|TRBJ1-2
CASSRLGDMYGYTF
TGCGCCAGCAGCCGGTTAGGCGATATGTATGGCTACACCTTC
>-|TRBD1|TRBV4-1|TRBJ2-1
CASSQFEGQGRIEQFF
TGCGCCAGCAGCCAATTTGAGGGACAGGGAAGGATTGAGCAGTTCTTC
>few|-|TRBV6-1|TRBJ1-1
CASSEWTNTEAFF
TGTGCCAGCAGTGAGTGGACAAACACTGAAGCTTTCTTT
>-|TRBD2|TRBV5-1|TRBJ2-1
CASSLAGGHGQFF
TGCGCCAGCAGCTTAGCGGGAGGTCATGGGCAGTTCTTC
>-|TRBD1|TRBV7-8|TRBJ2-7
CASSSRPRDRGFTYEQYF
TGTGCCAGCAGCTCACGACCCCGGGACAGGGGTTTTACGTACGAGCAGTACTTC
>-|-|TRBV6-4|TRBJ1-2
CASRGGAEGGYTF
TGTGCCAGCCGCGGGGGGGCGGAAGGTGGCTACACCTTC
>once|TRBD1|TRBV28|TRBJ2-7
CASSFPTGVYEQYF
TGTGCCAGCAGTTTTCCGACAGGGGTCTACGAGCAGTACTTC
>-|-|TRBV29-1|TRBJ2-2
CSVLPGGVDTGELFF
TGCAGCGTCCTCCCTGGAGGGGTTGACACCGGGGAGCTGTTTTTT
>-|-|TRBV24-1|TRBJ2-3
CATSLTGPTQYF
TGTGCCACCAGTCTTACCGGGCCTACGCAGTATTTT
>once|-|TRBV2|TRBJ2-1
CASSDGAASYNEQFF
TGTGCCAGCAGTGACGGGGCAGCTTCCTACAATGAGCAGTTCTTC
>-|TRBD1|TRBV19|TRBJ2-7
CASSLDRASYEQYF
TGTGCCAGTAGCCTGGACAGGGCCTCCTACGAGCAGTACTTC
>-|TRBD1|TRBV29-1|TRBJ2-7
CSVKIDRGRNEQYF
TGCAGCGTTAAGATAGACAGGGGGCGAAACGAGCAGTACTTC